These 7 T cell receptor beta chains were all obtained from the same sample, sequenced in a study of shared clonotypes between healthy human individuals. The repertoire was sequenced with immunoSEQ multiplex PCR; TCRdb's copy has only in-frame clones and lacks some. The repertoire holds 850,000 to 1,100,000 clones, with about 80% as singletons. Sequencing input: memory CD4+ T cells from PBMCs. The sample's subset: CD45RA-negative fraction. These receptors originate from a man in his late teens or twenties in good health. Some clones in this sample may be carry-over from other donors' samples.

CDR3 sequence (DNA): TGTGCCAGCAGCCCCATGGGGGGGACAGTCTACAATGAGCAGTTCTTC. This gives the protein CASSPMGGTVYNEQFF. The rearrangement links TRBV5-4 to TRBJ2-1, with D tentatively TRBD1 or TRBD2 (7 bases each). The ends were cut back, 4 bases at V and 3 bases at J, with 17 bases in the middle. CDR1 SGHNT and CDR2 YYREEE come from the germline V gene (reference sequence). This CDR3 comprises 16 residues.

V and J are TRBV9 and TRBJ2-2, with D possibly being TRBD2 (6 bases). Germline CDR1 reads SGDLS; CDR2 reads YYNGEE. The CDR3 is made up of 15 amino acids. The V gene lost 2 bases and the J gene lost 4 bases, with 12 bases spanning the gap. The CDR3 spells CASSVWRGPTGELFF. DNA of the CDR3: TGTGCCAGCAGCGTGTGGAGGGGACCCACCGGGGAGCTGTTTTTT. Full variable domain (outside the CDR3, taken from reference TRBV9 and TRBJ2-2): DSGVTQTPKHLITATGQRVTLRCSPRSGDLSVYWYQQSLDQGLQFLIQYYNGEERAKGNILERFSAQQFPDLHSELNLSSLELGDSALYFCASSVWRGPTGELFFGEGSRLTVL.

J is TRBJ2-7 and V is TRBV30; D possibly corresponds to TRBD1 (5 bases). V was trimmed by 3 bases and J by 0 bases, leaving 15 bases between them. CDR3 length: 15 residues. Germline assignment: CDR1 GTSNPN and CDR2 SVGIG (reference sequence). The CDR3 DNA reads TGTGCCTGGAGCCGGGTCAGGGTTTTCTCCTACGAGCAGTACTTC. The encoded protein is CAWSRVRVFSYEQYF.

The genes are TRBV7-2 and TRBJ1-3; unclear D gene. V was clipped by 1 base and J by 0 bases, with 10 bases between them. The CDR3 consists of 16 residues. The germline gives CDR1 SGHTA, CDR2 FQGNSA. CDR3 sequence reads: CASSLVWANSGNTIYF. CDR3 in DNA: TGTGCCAGCAGCTTAGTATGGGCCAACTCTGGAAACACCATATATTTT.

The chain couples TRBV9 to TRBJ2-1, with 11 bases that match TRBD2. CDR3 length: 15 amino acids. Germline trimming cut 0 bases from V and 7 bases from J; bases unmatched to any gene: 3. The germline V gene encodes CDR1 SGDLS and CDR2 YYNGEE. The CDR3 DNA reads TGTGCCAGCAGCGTAGAGGGACTAGCGGATAATGAGCAGTTCTTC. This gives the protein CASSVEGLADNEQFF.

The chain couples TRBV11-2 to TRBJ2-5; 8 nucleotides align to TRBD2. The DNA matches TRBJ2-7 better at its end, which makes the J call doubtful. Per the germline V gene, CDR1 is SGHAT and CDR2 is FQNNGV. The CDR3 loop spans 14 amino acids. The CDR3 bases are TGTGCCAGCAGCTTACCCGGGACTAGCTACGAGCAGTACTTC. Protein sequence: CASSLPGTSYEQYF.

The gene calls are TRBV5-4 and TRBJ2-7, with D perhaps matching TRBD2 (6 bases). V dropped 3 bases and J dropped 4 bases, with 17 bases sitting between them. This CDR3 contains 15 residues. The germline gives CDR1 SGHNT, CDR2 YYREEE (reference sequence). This chain's CDR3 is CASSSPGRDRYEQYF. The CDR3 DNA sequence: TGTGCCAGCAGCTCCCCCGGGCGGGATCGTTACGAGCAGTACTTC.